The source of this T cell receptor (beta chain) is a study of CD8 T cells in ankylosing spondylitis. Study-level results: Apparently characteristic of ankylosing spondylitis blood was a TCR beta motif (fewer than ten highly homologous variants).

CDR1 and CDR2 (germline): LGHNA, YSLEER. This CDR3 contains 15 residues. V was trimmed by 0 bases and J by 2 bases, leaving 9 bases between them. This clonotype has just a few counts. Its antigen is not known. Quantitative 5'-RACE was performed with molecular barcodes, and it yielded the TCR beta libraries. In TCRdb, the 5' RACE reads were re-called with MiXCR into one record per CDR3 protein. The table includes 200,000 to 250,000 distinct CDR3 sequences, approximately 20% detected once. The sequencing sample was made of blood, either unsorted or a sorted T cell fraction (not recorded which). This receptor was identified in a male donor with ankylosing spondylitis. The chain has TRBV4-3 and TRBJ2-3; D could derive from TRBD1 or TRBD2 (5 bases each). CDR3 DNA: TGCGCCAGCAGCCAAGAGGGACGGATCACAGATACGCAGTATTTT. Protein: CASSQEGRITDTQYF.